Listed here are 8 T cell receptor beta chains from one sample, sequenced in a study of identifying expanded T cells in peripheral blood. This table comes from immunoSEQ multiplex PCR, and its TCRdb copy is limited to in-frame clones, with some not included. The sample holds approximately 75,000 clones, about 90% seen once. The specimen was blood. These receptors originate from a person between 18 and 70 years old in good health.

This rearrangement joins TRBV28 to TRBJ2-7, with a weak D call TRBD2 (5 bases). The CDR3 totals 12 residues. V was pared by 7 bases and J by 3 bases, with 10 bases between. The germline V gene has CDR1 MDHEN and CDR2 SYDVKM. DNA of the CDR3: TGTGCCAGCACAACGGGGTTCTACGAGCAGTACTTC. Translating it yields CASTTGFYEQYF.

This chain connects TRBV18 to TRBJ2-3; TRBD1 matches 12 bases. The J segment lost 6 bases and the V segment lost 3 bases, leaving 7 bases of the junction unmatched. The V gene's germline CDR1 is KGHSH and CDR2 LQKENI. CDR3 length: 16 amino acids. CDR3 sequence (DNA): TGTGCCAGCTCACCCCGGGACAGGGGGCAGCCGGATACGCAGTATTTT. Translated, it gives CASSPRDRGQPDTQYF.

The chain has TRBV11-2 and TRBJ2-5; 8 bases match TRBD2. This CDR3 has 13 residues. Unmatched junction bases numbered 7, after V lost 0 bases and J lost 13 bases. The germline V gene has CDR1 SGHAT and CDR2 FQNNGV. The CDR3, as DNA: TGTGCCAGCAGCTTAGATCTGACCGGGACTAGGTACTTC. This encodes CASSLDLTGTRYF.

Remarks on this clone: A read error may account for a junction end that differs from germline. The chain links TRBV5-3 to TRBJ2-2; D might be TRBD1 or TRBD2, each matching 5 bases. TRBV5-3 is noted as an ORF with a role that remains uncertain. The CDR3 is 14 amino acids. CDR3 region: CARGLGGTGGELFF. As DNA, the CDR3 is TGTGCCAGAGGCTTGGGTGGGACCGGCGGGGAGCTGTTTTTT.

The J gene is TRBJ1-3, the V gene TRBV7-8, with a possible D match to TRBD1 (5 bases). The CDR3 is 15 residues long. Per germline, CDR1 SGHVS and CDR2 FQNEAQ. The V end was cut by 3 bases, the J end by 1 base, with 10 bases between. The CDR3, as DNA: TGTGCCAGCAGCTTTGCTCAGGGTTCTGGAAACACCATATATTTT. Translation gives CASSFAQGSGNTIYF.

The genes are TRBV19 and TRBJ2-6; D may be TRBD1 (6 bases). The germline V gene encodes CDR1 LNHDA and CDR2 SQIVND (reference sequence). The ends were cut back, 7 bases at V and 1 base at J, with 14 bases in the middle. The CDR3 sequence is 16 residues long. CDR3 loop: CASIATGLSGANVLTF. In nucleotides, the CDR3 is TGTGCCAGTATCGCGACAGGCCTGTCTGGGGCCAACGTCCTGACTTTC.

The chain links TRBV27 to TRBJ2-1, with TRBD2 identical over 10 bases. This CDR3 has 15 residues. Germline V CDR1 and CDR2: MNHEY, SMNVEV (reference sequence). V shed 5 bases, J shed 8 bases, and the junction held 9 bases outside the gene matches. The CDR3 bases are TGTGCCAGCAGTGAGGAGGCTAGCGGGAGATATGAGCAGTTCTTC. Protein sequence: CASSEEASGRYEQFF.

The rearrangement links TRBV4-1 to TRBJ2-5; 8 positions match TRBD1. Germline values: CDR1 MGHRA, CDR2 YSYEKL. Trimming removed 1 base from V and 4 bases from J; junction bases left unmatched: 5. There are 15 residues in the CDR3. The DNA for the CDR3 is TGCGCCAGCAGCCAAGGCCTAACAGGGGGAGAGACCCAGTACTTC. Its translation: CASSQGLTGGETQYF.